This TCR beta chain came from a study of cytomegalovirus exposure and HLA in healthy donors. PCR employed 60 Vbeta and 13 Jbeta primers. Profiled with immunoSEQ multiplex PCR; TCRdb holds only in-frame clones, not every one. This table has about 130,000 clones, 80% appearing once. The origin of this receptor is a man aged 25-40 years in good health and CMV-seropositive. The sample taken for sequencing was PBMCs.

CDR3: CASRVGADTEAFF. The CDR3 bases are TGTGCCAGCAGGGTGGGGGCGGACACTGAAGCTTTCTTT. This chain joins TRBV7-3 and TRBJ1-1, with D perhaps TRBD1 (6 bases). CDR1 is SGHTA, CDR2 FQGTGA, per germline. This CDR3 is built from 13 residues. Trimming left V 6 bases short and J 3 bases short, with 11 bases between.